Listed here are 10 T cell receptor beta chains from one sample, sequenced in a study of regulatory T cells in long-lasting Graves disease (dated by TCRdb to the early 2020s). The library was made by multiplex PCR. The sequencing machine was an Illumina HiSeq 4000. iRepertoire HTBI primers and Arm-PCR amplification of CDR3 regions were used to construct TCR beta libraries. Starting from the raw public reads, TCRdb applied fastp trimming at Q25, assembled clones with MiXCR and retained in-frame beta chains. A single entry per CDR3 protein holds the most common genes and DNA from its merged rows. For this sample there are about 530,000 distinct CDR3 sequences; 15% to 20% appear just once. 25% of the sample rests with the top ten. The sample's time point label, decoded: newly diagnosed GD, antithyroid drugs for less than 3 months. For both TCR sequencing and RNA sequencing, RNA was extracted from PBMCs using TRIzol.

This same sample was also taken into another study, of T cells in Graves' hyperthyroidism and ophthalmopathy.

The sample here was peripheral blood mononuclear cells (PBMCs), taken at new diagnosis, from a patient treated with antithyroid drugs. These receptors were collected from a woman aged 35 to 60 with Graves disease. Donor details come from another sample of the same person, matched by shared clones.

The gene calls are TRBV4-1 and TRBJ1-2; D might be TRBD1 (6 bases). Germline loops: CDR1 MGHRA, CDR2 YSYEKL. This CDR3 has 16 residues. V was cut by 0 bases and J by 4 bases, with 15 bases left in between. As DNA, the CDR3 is TGCGCCAGCAGCCAAGAGGGAACAGGGTTGCTCTATGGCTACACCTTC. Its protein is CASSQEGTGLLYGYTF.

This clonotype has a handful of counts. The CDR3 nucleotides read TGTGCCATCCCAAGACCGGGACAGGGGGGTTTTTGGGCCGGGGAGCTGTTTTTT. Protein product: CAIPRPGQGGFWAGELFF. The rearrangement links TRBV2 to TRBJ2-2; TRBD1 aligns across 11 bases. The CDR3 runs to 18 residues. Germline trimming cut 10 bases from V and 6 bases from J; bases unmatched to any gene: 19. Germline loops: CDR1 SNHLY, CDR2 FYNNEI.

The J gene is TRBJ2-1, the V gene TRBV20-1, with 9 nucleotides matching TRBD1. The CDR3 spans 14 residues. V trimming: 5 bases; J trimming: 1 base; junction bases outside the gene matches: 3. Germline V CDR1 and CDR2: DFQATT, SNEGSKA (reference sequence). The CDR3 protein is CSAVGQGSYNEQFF. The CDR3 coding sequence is TGCAGTGCTGTGGGACAGGGTTCCTACAATGAGCAGTTCTTC.

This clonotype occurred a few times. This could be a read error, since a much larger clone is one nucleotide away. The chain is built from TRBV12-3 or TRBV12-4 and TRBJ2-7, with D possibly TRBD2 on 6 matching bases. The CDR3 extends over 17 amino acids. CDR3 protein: CASSPEEGVRGAYGQYF. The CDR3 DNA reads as TGTGCCAGCAGTCCCGAGGAGGGAGTTAGAGGGGCCTACGGGCAGTACTTC.

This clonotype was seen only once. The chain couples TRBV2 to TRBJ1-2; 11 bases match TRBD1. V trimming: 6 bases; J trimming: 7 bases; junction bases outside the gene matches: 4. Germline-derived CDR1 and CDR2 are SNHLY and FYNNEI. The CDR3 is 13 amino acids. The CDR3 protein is CASRMDRGLGYTF. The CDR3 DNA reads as TGTGCCAGCAGAATGGACAGGGGGCTTGGCTACACCTTC.

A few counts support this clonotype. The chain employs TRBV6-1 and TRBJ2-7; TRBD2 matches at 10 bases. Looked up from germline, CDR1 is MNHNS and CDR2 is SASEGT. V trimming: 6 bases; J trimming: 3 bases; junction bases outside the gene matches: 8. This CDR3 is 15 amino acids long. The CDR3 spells CASSLSGGLNYEQYF. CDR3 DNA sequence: TGTGCCAGCAGCCTTAGCGGGGGGTTGAACTACGAGCAGTACTTC.

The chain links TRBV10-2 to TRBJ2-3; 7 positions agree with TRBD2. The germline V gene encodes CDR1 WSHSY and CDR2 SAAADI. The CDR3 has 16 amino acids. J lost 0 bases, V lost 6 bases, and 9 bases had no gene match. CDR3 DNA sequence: TGCGCCAGCAGCGAGGGCGTGGGGGGGAGCACAGATACGCAGTATTTT. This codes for CASSEGVGGSTDTQYF.

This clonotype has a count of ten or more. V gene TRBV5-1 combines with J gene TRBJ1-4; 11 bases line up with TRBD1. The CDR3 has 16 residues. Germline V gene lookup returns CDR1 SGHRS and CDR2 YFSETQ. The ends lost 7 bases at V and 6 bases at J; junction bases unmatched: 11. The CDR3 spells CASRPTKGQGDEKLFF. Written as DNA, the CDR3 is TGCGCCAGCCGACCGACCAAGGGACAGGGGGATGAAAAACTGTTTTTT.

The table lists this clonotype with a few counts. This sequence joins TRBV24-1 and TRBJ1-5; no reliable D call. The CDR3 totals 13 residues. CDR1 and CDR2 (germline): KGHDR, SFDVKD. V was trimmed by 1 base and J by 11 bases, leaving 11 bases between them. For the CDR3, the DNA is TGTGCCACCAGTGATTTCTGGGGATCGGCCCAGCATTTT. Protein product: CATSDFWGSAQHF.

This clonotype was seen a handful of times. CDR3 nucleotides: TGTGCCAGCAGCTTTGGGGGGGGTAGCTCCTACAATGAGCAGTTCTTC. This codes for CASSFGGGSSYNEQFF. The gene calls are TRBV7-9 and TRBJ2-1, with 7 bases that match TRBD2. Germline lookup yields CDR1 SEHNR and CDR2 FQNEAQ (reference sequence). V lost 3 bases and J lost 0; bases outside the gene matches: 5. The CDR3 runs 16 residues. The full variable domain, its missing parts supplied by reference TRBV7-9 and TRBJ2-1, is DTGVSQNPRHKITKRGQNVTFRCDPISEHNRLYWYRQTLGQGPEFLTYFQNEAQLEKSRLLSDRFSAERPKGSFSTLEIQRTEQGDSAMYLCASSFGGGSSYNEQFFGPGTRLTVL.